This T cell receptor (beta chain) was captured in a study of T cell responses to AZD1222 COVID-19 vaccine. General study points: Possibly, clonal diversity was underestimated; donors were largely white British and included more females. Following two doses of AZD1222, Spike-specific TCR breadth and depth rose.

In its sample, this clone was seen a few times. Its antigen is not identified. Measured with immunoSEQ multiplex PCR; TCRdb has only the in-frame clones, and not every one. The table records 55,000 to 70,000 clones, roughly 90% of them present only once. The CDR3 is made up of 13 amino acids. V was clipped by 0 bases and J by 6 bases; unmatched bases: 0. Germline CDR1 MNHEY, CDR2 SVGEGT. The sample in question was peripheral blood, obtained on day 0 of AZD1222 vaccination. The source is an adult in good health. The rearrangement joins TRBV6-2 or TRBV6-3 to TRBJ1-1; TRBD1 matches at 8 bases. The CDR3 reads CASSYSDRAEAFF. DNA of the CDR3: TGTGCCAGCAGTTACTCGGACAGGGCTGAAGCTTTCTTT.